The rows below give T cell receptor beta chains drawn from one sample of a study of beta chain features in type 1 diabetes. The protocol was immunoSEQ multiplex PCR, while the TCRdb copy is restricted to in-frame clones and leaves out a portion. The sample shows 600,000 to 750,000 clones, around 12% of them seen only once. Input material: naive CD4+ T cells from blood. These receptors all stem from a man younger than 40 with type 1 diabetes. The CDR3 runs from the conserved cysteine through the conserved F or W. The order of the fields is D gene, V gene, CDR3 protein. D genes are given only for firm matches.

d_gene: TRBD2
v_gene: TRBV5-1
CDR3aa: CASSQITSGGTDTQYF

d_gene: TRBD2
v_gene: TRBV15
CDR3aa: CATSSPQALAGTETQYF

d_gene: NA
v_gene: TRBV9
CDR3aa: CASSVLTANSPLHF

d_gene: NA
v_gene: TRBV11-3
CDR3aa: CASSFPPHLAIAQFF

d_gene: NA
v_gene: TRBV11-2
CDR3aa: CASSLADNEQFF

d_gene: TRBD2
v_gene: TRBV18
CDR3aa: CASSQAGRTAKNIQYF

d_gene: NA
v_gene: TRBV30
CDR3aa: CAWSPPELYGYTF

d_gene: NA
v_gene: TRBV11-1
CDR3aa: CASSRPRGVETQYF

d_gene: NA
v_gene: TRBV25-1
CDR3aa: CASSEYRENQPQHF

d_gene: NA
v_gene: TRBV7-9
CDR3aa: CASSPRDTEAFF

d_gene: TRBD1
v_gene: TRBV7-9
CDR3aa: CASSLRTGKEDTIYF

d_gene: NA
v_gene: TRBV10-3
CDR3aa: CAISENENYGYTF

d_gene: TRBD1
v_gene: TRBV5-1
CDR3aa: CASSLQGARNIGELFF

d_gene: TRBD1
v_gene: TRBV7-9
CDR3aa: CASSFFPGQGGYEQYF

d_gene: NA
v_gene: TRBV2
CDR3aa: CATGGQGDSPLHF

d_gene: NA
v_gene: TRBV4-2
CDR3aa: CASSQLAGVGEKLFF

d_gene: NA
v_gene: TRBV7-9
CDR3aa: CASSLEDGNTIYF

d_gene: TRBD1
v_gene: TRBV4-3
CDR3aa: CASSQSDRGVTDTDTQYF

d_gene: NA
v_gene: TRBV5-1
CDR3aa: CASSLAPGRNYEQYF

d_gene: TRBD1
v_gene: TRBV18
CDR3aa: CASSPSLAGGQETQYF

d_gene: NA
v_gene: TRBV7-6
CDR3aa: CASSLVVTISGNTIYF

d_gene: TRBD2
v_gene: TRBV2
CDR3aa: CASNGGAAISGELFF

d_gene: TRBD2
v_gene: TRBV5-4
CDR3aa: CASSTGLAGSQETQYF

d_gene: NA
v_gene: TRBV7-3
CDR3aa: CASSLYSNTEAFF

d_gene: NA
v_gene: TRBV7-9
CDR3aa: CASSLGGSLYEQYF

d_gene: TRBD1
v_gene: TRBV6-5
CDR3aa: CASSSLTGVTQPQHF

d_gene: NA
v_gene: TRBV4-3
CDR3aa: CASSRIFGQPAYEQYF

d_gene: NA
v_gene: TRBV7-8
CDR3aa: CASSSRQGNQPQHF

d_gene: NA
v_gene: TRBV29-1
CDR3aa: CSVVSRSVDTQYF

d_gene: TRBD2
v_gene: TRBV13
CDR3aa: CASSSGRAFGLNEQFF

d_gene: TRBD2
v_gene: TRBV11-2
CDR3aa: CASSLEAGGRNEQFF

d_gene: TRBD1
v_gene: TRBV7-2
CDR3aa: CASSLPGGLYGYTF

d_gene: NA
v_gene: TRBV7-9
CDR3aa: CASSLGTAVSHNEQFF

d_gene: NA
v_gene: TRBV4-2
CDR3aa: CASSQDQEDLRPLHF

d_gene: NA
v_gene: TRBV5-1
CDR3aa: CASSGGDRRGDTQYF

d_gene: TRBD1
v_gene: TRBV30
CDR3aa: CAWTTGTGAYEQYF

d_gene: NA
v_gene: TRBV5-1
CDR3aa: CASTDSQETQYF

d_gene: NA
v_gene: TRBV7-3
CDR3aa: CASSLMGTGELFF

d_gene: NA
v_gene: TRBV6-1
CDR3aa: CASSEKGWDIQYF

d_gene: NA
v_gene: TRBV10-3
CDR3aa: CAISEGAALTYEQYF

d_gene: TRBD1
v_gene: TRBV7-2
CDR3aa: CASTLSNGRGLSNYGYTF

d_gene: NA
v_gene: TRBV11-2
CDR3aa: CASSGVRGPFSYEQYF

d_gene: NA
v_gene: TRBV7-9
CDR3aa: CASSPTGGPYNEQFF

d_gene: NA
v_gene: TRBV6-5
CDR3aa: CASRIYQSGTDTQYF

d_gene: NA
v_gene: TRBV7-3
CDR3aa: CASSQRDNTDTQYF

d_gene: NA
v_gene: TRBV6-5
CDR3aa: CASSYFSGLGETQYF

d_gene: TRBD1
v_gene: TRBV28
CDR3aa: CAIGTGSQPQHF

d_gene: TRBD1
v_gene: TRBV30
CDR3aa: CAWEGQGNEQFF

d_gene: TRBD1
v_gene: TRBV7-9
CDR3aa: CASSLAGTASTDTQYF

d_gene: NA
v_gene: TRBV7-2
CDR3aa: CASSLGHTGELFF

d_gene: NA
v_gene: TRBV6-5
CDR3aa: CASSFRGPNYGYTF

d_gene: TRBD2
v_gene: TRBV9
CDR3aa: CASSVAGGLNTDTQYF

d_gene: TRBD1
v_gene: TRBV28
CDR3aa: CASSSTGGYGYTF

d_gene: NA
v_gene: TRBV7-2
CDR3aa: CASSWQNQETQYF

d_gene: NA
v_gene: TRBV6-4
CDR3aa: CASSRGRNYGYTF